This TCR beta chain came from a study of glioma-infiltrating T cells after dendritic cell vaccination (dated by TCRdb to the mid-2010s). Background on the whole study: The cohort comprised roughly 15 glioblastoma patients from Phase I and II dendritic cell vaccination trials, 9 newly diagnosed and 6 with recurrent disease. Between about 2002 and 2013, the patients were given dendritic cell vaccination pulsed with autologous tumor lysate. In glioblastoma patients vaccinated with dendritic cells, deep sequencing of TCR beta CDR3 regions served to measure tumor-infiltrating lymphocyte content and to compare repertoires between tumor and blood. Survival after dendritic cell vaccination was correlated with TCR sequencing metrics, such as TIL content and the overlap between tumor and blood repertoires. To make the vaccine, monocyte-derived dendritic cells were cultured for under eight days with IL-4 and GM-CSF and then pulsed overnight with autologous tumor lysate. Each patient was given three intradermal dendritic cell vaccine injections, spaced two weeks apart, in the arm below the axilla. Beyond this particular receptor, the publication reports: The three-group TCR overlap response model was characterized as speculative, and prospective validation of the model was stated to be required. Higher estimated pretreatment TIL content predicted longer time to progression and overall survival after dendritic cell vaccination. No direct relationship between TCR clonality and survival was found, suggesting that a diverse polyclonal response may matter. The cohort was small and heterogeneous, and full blood and tumor sets were available for few patients, with initial-recurrent tumor pairs available for even fewer patients.

TCRB CDR3 regions were amplified from roughly 1.8 ug genomic DNA, or all available DNA if less, using the immunoSEQ assay. The multiplex PCR employed 60 forward primers targeting TCR V beta segments and 13 reverse primers targeting J beta segments. Synthetic control templates were spiked into each sample at limiting dilution to estimate reads per starting template. Sequencing produced 87 bp reads on the Illumina HiSeq System. Turning to the authors' computational methods: PCR and sequencing errors were removed by a nearest neighbor algorithm that merged closely related sequences. TCR overlap was measured as the percentage of unique tumor TCR beta sequences that were also present in the peripheral blood of the same patient. Entries here come from immuneACCESS through TCRdb and include only in-frame sequences with V and J called. Some clones fail to appear in such tables; in the studies checked, an unresolved V gene covers under half of the shortfall, and the cause of the remainder is unknown. The DNA was the basis for D and trimming; V, J and clone size are from that table. Present in this sample are about 90,000 clones, around 85% of which were seen just once. The ten largest clones capture 2.5% to 3% of the sample.

Only one count was recorded for this clone. Its antigen specificity is not known. Base-call qualities are not available, and no considerably larger clone is one nucleotide away. Patients were selected on the basis of adequate residual fresh-frozen tumor tissue and more than two years of available survival data. None of the glioblastoma patients carried an isocitrate dehydrogenase mutation, although molecular status otherwise varied. PBMC were collected before vaccination, two weeks after the third vaccination, and at tumor progression when it occurred. The Qiagen DNeasy Blood extraction Kit was used to extract genomic DNA. V is shortened by 6 bases, J by 4 bases, and the region joining them spans 9 bases. Counted from cysteine to phenylalanine, this CDR3 has 12 amino acids. Just the 36-base CDR3 DNA is kept, in frame starting at base 1. For CDR1 and CDR2, the germline V gene (reference sequence) lists MNHEY and SMNVEV.

The rearrangement joined TRBV27 to TRBJ1-2; the D gene is possibly TRBD1, with 5 bases matching. The source was blood, collected before dendritic cell vaccination. The clonotype originates from a human donor with glioblastoma. This receptor carries the CDR3 CASRDRTYGYTF. The bases are TGTGCCAGCAGAGACAGAACCTATGGCTACACCTTC.